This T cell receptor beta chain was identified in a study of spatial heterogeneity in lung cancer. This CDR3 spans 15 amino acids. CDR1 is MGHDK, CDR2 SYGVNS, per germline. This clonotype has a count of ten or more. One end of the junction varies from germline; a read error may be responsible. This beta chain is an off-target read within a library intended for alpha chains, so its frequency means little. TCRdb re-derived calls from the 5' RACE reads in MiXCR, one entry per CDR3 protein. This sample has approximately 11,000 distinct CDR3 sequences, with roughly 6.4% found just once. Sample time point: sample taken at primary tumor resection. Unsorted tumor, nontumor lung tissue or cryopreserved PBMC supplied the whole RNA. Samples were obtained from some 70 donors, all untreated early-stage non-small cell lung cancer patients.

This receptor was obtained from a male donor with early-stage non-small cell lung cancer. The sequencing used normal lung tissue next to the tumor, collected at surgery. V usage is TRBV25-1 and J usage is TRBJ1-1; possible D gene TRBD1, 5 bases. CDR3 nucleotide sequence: TGTGCCAGCAGTGAGCCGGGACGGGGGAACTCTGAAGCTTTCTTT. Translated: CASSEPGRGNSEAFF. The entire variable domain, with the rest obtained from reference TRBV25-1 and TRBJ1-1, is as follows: EADIYQTPRYLVIGTGKKITLECSQTMGHDKMYWYQQDPGMELHLIHYSYGVNSTEKGDLSSESTVSRIRTEHFPLTLESARPSHTSQYLCASSEPGRGNSEAFFGQGTRLTVV.